This T cell receptor beta chain was sequenced for a study of blood T cells in healthy people across ages. Then a second PCR, running roughly 6 to 12 cycles, was carried out with a sample-barcoded 5' primer and a J-beta primer mix. TCRdb re-called the 5' RACE reads with MiXCR, one entry per CDR3 protein. The sample carries 1.5 million to 2 million distinct CDR3 sequences, roughly 27% recorded once. The J segment lost 7 bases and the V segment lost 8 bases, leaving 13 bases of the junction unmatched. Germline V CDR1 and CDR2: MNHEY, SVGEGT. This CDR3 contains 15 residues. The genes are TRBV6-2 or TRBV6-3 and TRBJ1-1; 10 positions match TRBD1. This receptor was obtained from a woman aged 25 to 39 in good health. The sequenced sample consisted of blood. CDR3 coding DNA: TGTGCCAGCCAGACCGGGACAGGGGTACCCTTTGAAGCTTTCTTT. Its translation: CASQTGTGVPFEAFF.